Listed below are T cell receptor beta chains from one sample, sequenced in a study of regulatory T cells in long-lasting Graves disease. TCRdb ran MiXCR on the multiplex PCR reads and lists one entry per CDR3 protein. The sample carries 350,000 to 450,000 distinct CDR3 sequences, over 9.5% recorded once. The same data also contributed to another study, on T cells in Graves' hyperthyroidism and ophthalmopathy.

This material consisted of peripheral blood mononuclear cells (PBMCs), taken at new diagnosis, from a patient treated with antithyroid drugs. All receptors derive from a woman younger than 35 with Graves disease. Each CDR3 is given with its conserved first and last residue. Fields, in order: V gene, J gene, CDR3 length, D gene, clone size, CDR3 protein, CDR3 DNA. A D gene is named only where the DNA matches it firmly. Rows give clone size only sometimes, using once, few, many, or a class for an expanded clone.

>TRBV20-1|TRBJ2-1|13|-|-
CSARLFSYNEQFF
TGCAGTGCTCGACTCTTCTCCTACAATGAGCAGTTCTTC
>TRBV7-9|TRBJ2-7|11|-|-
CASSFWGEQYF
TGTGCCAGCAGCTTTTGGGGCGAGCAGTACTTC
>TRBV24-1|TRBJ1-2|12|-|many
CATSDSTYGYTF
TGTGCCACCAGTGATTCGACGTATGGCTACACCTTC
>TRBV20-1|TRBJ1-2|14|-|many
CSAREGGVLYGYTF
TGCAGTGCTAGAGAGGGGGGTGTACTCTATGGCTACACCTTC
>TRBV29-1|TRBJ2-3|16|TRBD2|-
CSVPVLRGKGTDTRYF
TGCAGCGTTCCCGTCTTGCGGGGGAAAGGCACAGATACGCGGTATTTT
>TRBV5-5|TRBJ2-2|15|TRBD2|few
CASSLSGSLGGELFF
TGTGCCAGCAGCTTGAGCGGGAGTCTGGGCGGGGAGCTGTTTTTT
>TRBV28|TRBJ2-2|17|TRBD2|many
CASSAPGLASSAGELFF
TGTGCCAGCAGTGCACCGGGACTAGCTTCCTCCGCCGGGGAGCTGTTTTTT
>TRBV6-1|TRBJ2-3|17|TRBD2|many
CASSGRGTSRGTDTQYF
TGTGCCAGCAGTGGAAGAGGGACTAGCAGGGGAACAGATACGCAGTATTTT
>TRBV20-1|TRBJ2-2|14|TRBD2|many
CSASSGTSYGELFF
TGCAGTGCTAGTTCCGGGACTAGTTACGGGGAGCTGTTTTTT
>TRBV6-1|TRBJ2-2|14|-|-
CATRSAGNTGELFF
TGTGCCACAAGATCCGCGGGAAACACCGGGGAGCTGTTTTTT
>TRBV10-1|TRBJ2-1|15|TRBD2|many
CASSVASGIWTEQFF
TGCGCCAGCAGTGTTGCTAGCGGGATCTGGACCGAGCAGTTCTTC
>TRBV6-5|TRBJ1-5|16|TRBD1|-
CASSYHWTGPNQPQHF
TGTGCCAGCAGCTACCACTGGACAGGGCCCAATCAGCCCCAGCATTTT
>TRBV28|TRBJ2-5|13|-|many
CASSLRSQETQYF
TGTGCCAGCAGTTTAAGGTCCCAAGAGACCCAGTACTTC
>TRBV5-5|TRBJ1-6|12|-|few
CASSLGQPPLHF
TGTGCCAGCAGCTTGGGTCAACCACCCCTCCACTTT
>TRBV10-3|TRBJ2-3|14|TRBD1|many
CAIKDRVLADTQYF
TGTGCCATTAAAGACAGGGTTCTGGCAGATACGCAGTATTTT
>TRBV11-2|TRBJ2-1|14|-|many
CASSLESSYNEQFF
TGTGCCAGCAGCTTAGAGAGCTCCTACAATGAGCAGTTCTTC
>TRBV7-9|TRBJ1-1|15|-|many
CASSYMLQGNTEAFF
TGTGCCAGCAGCTATATGCTCCAGGGGAACACTGAAGCTTTCTTT
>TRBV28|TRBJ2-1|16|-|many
CASSFLWQGSPNEQFF
TGTGCCAGCAGTTTTTTGTGGCAGGGATCCCCCAATGAGCAGTTCTTC
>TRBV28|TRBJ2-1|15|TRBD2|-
CASRRRDYLYNEQFF
TGTGCCAGCAGGCGCCGGGACTACCTCTACAATGAGCAGTTCTTC
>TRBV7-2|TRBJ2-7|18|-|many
CASSLLQGSFPHVGEQYF
TGTGCCAGCAGCTTACTGCAGGGCTCCTTTCCTCATGTGGGCGAGCAGTACTTC
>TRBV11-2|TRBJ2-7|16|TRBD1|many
CASSLVGGTGGYEQYF
TGTGCCAGCAGCCTAGTTGGGGGGACAGGCGGATACGAGCAGTACTTC
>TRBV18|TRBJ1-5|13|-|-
CASALYSNQPQHF
TGTGCCAGTGCCCTTTATAGCAATCAGCCCCAGCATTTT
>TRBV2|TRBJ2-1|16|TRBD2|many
CASSRTSGSSYNEQFF
TGTGCCAGCAGCCGGACTAGCGGGAGCTCCTACAATGAGCAGTTCTTC
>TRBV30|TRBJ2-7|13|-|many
CAWSISGFYEQYF
TGTGCCTGGAGTATTAGCGGCTTCTACGAGCAGTACTTC
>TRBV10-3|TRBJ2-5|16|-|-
CAISESRDPQSGTQYF
TGTGCCATCAGTGAGTCGCGGGATCCCCAGTCGGGGACCCAGTACTTC
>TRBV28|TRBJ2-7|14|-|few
CASSAATGTYEQYF
TGTGCCAGCAGTGCCGCCACAGGGACCTACGAGCAGTACTTC
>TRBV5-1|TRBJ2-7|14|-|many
CASSLELPYYEQYF
TGCGCCAGCAGCTTGGAACTACCATACTACGAGCAGTACTTC
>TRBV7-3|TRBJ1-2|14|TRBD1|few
CASSWDSNNYGYTF
TGTGCCAGCAGCTGGGACAGCAATAACTATGGCTACACCTTC